This TCR beta chain was retrieved from a study of identical twins. Among all donors, each was a healthy Caucasian. This CDR3 is 16 amino acids long. Germline lookup yields CDR1 SGHRS and CDR2 YFSETQ. The V gene end was trimmed by 4 bases and the J gene end by 0 bases; junction bases not matched to a gene: 7. TCRdb itself ran the 5' RACE reads through MiXCR, one entry per CDR3 protein. The sample consists of hundreds of thousands of distinct CDR3 sequences, approximately 13% of them appearing once. Findings of the study overall: Sharing of beta out-of-frame sequences by twins showed a weaker excess. Beta clonotypes that were abundant in cord blood contained fewer insertions, a pattern absent from memory repertoires.

Notes on this clonotype: What it binds is not known.

This same sample was also part of a study on yellow fever vaccine responses in identical twins.

This TCR came from a woman under 30 in good health. This rearrangement joins TRBV5-1 to TRBJ2-7, with 10 bases identical to TRBD2. What was sequenced was PBMCs. Written as DNA, the CDR3 is TGCGCCAGCAGCCCTGAACCTAGCGGGGGCTCCTACGAGCAGTACTTC. Translation gives CASSPEPSGGSYEQYF.